This is a list of T cell receptor beta chains from one sample in a study of OX40 agonist ivuxolimab in advanced cancers. Produced via immunoSEQ multiplex PCR; TCRdb's table is partial and in-frame only. The table lists fewer than 95,000 clones, under 95% of them singletons. Here the sequenced sample was CD4+ or CD8+ T cells sorted from blood, taken in a trial of the OX40 agonist ivuxolimab. The receptors were gathered from an adult with an advanced solid tumor such as melanoma, head and neck, liver or kidney cancer. Both conserved end residues are part of each CDR3. Each record gives: V gene, D gene, J gene, clone size, CDR3 protein, CDR3 DNA. D genes are given only for firm matches. Some rows mark clone size as missing; the rest say once, few, many or name a class of expanded clone.

V gene: TRBV10-3; D gene: -; J gene: TRBJ2-7; clone size: -; CDR3 protein: CAILDPRSYEQYF; CDR3 DNA: TGTGCCATCCTCGACCCCCGCTCCTACGAGCAGTACTTC
V gene: TRBV5-6; D gene: -; J gene: TRBJ2-1; clone size: -; CDR3 protein: CASSLKPYNEQFF; CDR3 DNA: TGTGCCAGCAGCCTGAAGCCCTACAATGAGCAGTTCTTC
V gene: TRBV29-1; D gene: TRBD2; J gene: TRBJ2-5; clone size: -; CDR3 protein: CSVEDPVGTSGIFIAAETQYF; CDR3 DNA: TGCAGCGTTGAAGACCCAGTCGGGACTAGCGGGATTTTTATCGCTGCGGAGACCCAGTACTTC
V gene: TRBV7-6; D gene: -; J gene: TRBJ2-7; clone size: -; CDR3 protein: CASSLGGRSYEQYF; CDR3 DNA: TGTGCCAGCAGCCTCGGGGGGCGCTCCTACGAGCAGTACTTC
V gene: TRBV9; D gene: -; J gene: TRBJ2-3; clone size: -; CDR3 protein: CASSVGGADTQYF; CDR3 DNA: TGTGCCAGCAGCGTAGGTGGCGCAGATACGCAGTATTTT
V gene: TRBV20-1; D gene: -; J gene: TRBJ2-7; clone size: -; CDR3 protein: CSAREVNEQYF; CDR3 DNA: TGCAGTGCTAGAGAGGTTAACGAGCAGTACTTC
V gene: TRBV9; D gene: -; J gene: TRBJ1-2; clone size: once; CDR3 protein: CASNSYYGYTF; CDR3 DNA: TGTGCCAGTAACAGTTACTATGGCTACACCTTC
V gene: TRBV4-1; D gene: TRBD1; J gene: TRBJ2-7; clone size: -; CDR3 protein: CASSQEFPGGHSSGMLYF; CDR3 DNA: TGCGCCAGCAGCCAAGAGTTCCCAGGGGGCCATAGCTCGGGTATGCTGTACTTC
V gene: TRBV6-6; D gene: -; J gene: TRBJ2-3; clone size: -; CDR3 protein: CASSYGTDTQYF; CDR3 DNA: TGTGCCAGCAGTTACGGGACAGATACGCAGTATTTT
V gene: TRBV5-1; D gene: -; J gene: TRBJ1-1; clone size: -; CDR3 protein: CASSLGGTGNTEAFF; CDR3 DNA: TGCGCCAGCAGCTTGGGTGGGACGGGGAACACTGAAGCTTTCTTT
V gene: TRBV29-1; D gene: -; J gene: TRBJ1-1; clone size: few; CDR3 protein: CSVEATGSTEAFF; CDR3 DNA: TGCAGCGTTGAGGCAACAGGGAGCACTGAAGCTTTCTTT
V gene: TRBV27; D gene: -; J gene: TRBJ1-4; clone size: once; CDR3 protein: CASSLGESEKLFF; CDR3 DNA: TGTGCCAGCAGTTTAGGCGAATCGGAAAAACTGTTTTTT
V gene: TRBV11-2; D gene: TRBD2; J gene: TRBJ2-7; clone size: -; CDR3 protein: CASSLWLSGGTSYEQYF; CDR3 DNA: TGTGCCAGCAGCTTATGGTTATCGGGAGGGACCTCCTACGAGCAGTACTTC
V gene: TRBV7-6; D gene: TRBD2; J gene: TRBJ2-3; clone size: -; CDR3 protein: CASSSGTSATQYF; CDR3 DNA: TGTGCCAGCAGCTCCGGGACTAGCGCTACGCAGTATTTT
V gene: TRBV5-8; D gene: -; J gene: TRBJ1-1; clone size: few; CDR3 protein: CASSYTLNTEAFF; CDR3 DNA: TGTGCCAGCAGCTACACCCTGAACACTGAAGCTTTCTTT
V gene: TRBV12-5; D gene: TRBD2; J gene: TRBJ2-3; clone size: -; CDR3 protein: CASGPGLVYTDMQYF; CDR3 DNA: TGTGCTAGTGGTCCGGGACTAGTCTACACAGATATGCAGTATTTT
V gene: TRBV6-5; D gene: TRBD1; J gene: TRBJ1-5; clone size: -; CDR3 protein: CASSYSWTGDNQPQHF; CDR3 DNA: TGTGCCAGCAGTTACTCCTGGACAGGGGACAATCAGCCCCAGCATTTT
V gene: TRBV7-2; D gene: -; J gene: TRBJ2-3; clone size: -; CDR3 protein: CASSLFVGADTQYF; CDR3 DNA: TGTGCCAGCAGCTTATTCGTTGGGGCAGATACGCAGTATTTT
V gene: TRBV6-4; D gene: -; J gene: TRBJ1-5; clone size: -; CDR3 protein: CASSDRADWDSNQPQHF; CDR3 DNA: TGTGCCAGCAGTGACAGGGCAGATTGGGATAGCAATCAGCCCCAGCATTTT
V gene: TRBV7-9; D gene: -; J gene: TRBJ2-1; clone size: -; CDR3 protein: CASSLAPEQFF; CDR3 DNA: TGTGCCAGCAGCTTAGCGCCTGAGCAGTTCTTC
V gene: TRBV13; D gene: TRBD1; J gene: TRBJ2-7; clone size: -; CDR3 protein: CASSATPGQGKVQYF; CDR3 DNA: TGTGCCAGCAGCGCGACTCCGGGACAGGGAAAGGTGCAGTACTTC
V gene: TRBV27; D gene: TRBD1; J gene: TRBJ2-7; clone size: few; CDR3 protein: CASSGQDSYEQYF; CDR3 DNA: TGTGCCAGCAGTGGACAGGATTCCTACGAGCAGTACTTC
V gene: TRBV7-8; D gene: -; J gene: TRBJ1-2; clone size: -; CDR3 protein: CASSLGQGYGYTF; CDR3 DNA: TGTGCCAGCAGCTTAGGGCAGGGCTATGGCTACACCTTC
V gene: TRBV19; D gene: -; J gene: TRBJ2-7; clone size: -; CDR3 protein: CASSIGGSDEQYF; CDR3 DNA: TGTGCCAGTAGTATAGGCGGGTCTGACGAGCAGTACTTC
V gene: TRBV5-1; D gene: -; J gene: TRBJ1-2; clone size: -; CDR3 protein: CASSLSYPGTSDGYTF; CDR3 DNA: TGCGCCAGCAGCCTTTCTTATCCCGGGACAAGCGATGGCTACACCTTC
V gene: TRBV12-5; D gene: TRBD1; J gene: TRBJ1-1; clone size: few; CDR3 protein: CASARQGWEAFF; CDR3 DNA: TGTGCTAGTGCCCGACAGGGGTGGGAGGCTTTCTTT
V gene: TRBV19; D gene: -; J gene: TRBJ2-7; clone size: -; CDR3 protein: CASSLGLSYEQYF; CDR3 DNA: TGTGCCAGTAGTCTCGGACTATCCTACGAGCAGTACTTC
V gene: TRBV11-2; D gene: TRBD2; J gene: TRBJ2-1; clone size: -; CDR3 protein: CASSFRGGAYHEQFF; CDR3 DNA: TGTGCCAGCAGCTTCCGCGGGGGGGCCTACCATGAGCAGTTCTTC
V gene: TRBV5-8; D gene: -; J gene: TRBJ2-5; clone size: -; CDR3 protein: CASSPPGYQETQYF; CDR3 DNA: TGTGCCAGCAGCCCTCCGGGATACCAAGAGACCCAGTACTTC
V gene: TRBV7-8; D gene: TRBD1; J gene: TRBJ1-5; clone size: once; CDR3 protein: CASSLVGQGDQPQHF; CDR3 DNA: TGTGCCAGCAGCTTAGTTGGACAGGGCGATCAGCCCCAGCATTTT
V gene: TRBV30; D gene: -; J gene: TRBJ1-1; clone size: -; CDR3 protein: CAWSPDRDFISEAFF; CDR3 DNA: TGTGCCTGGAGTCCGGACCGGGACTTTATTAGTGAAGCTTTCTTT
V gene: TRBV27; D gene: -; J gene: TRBJ2-7; clone size: -; CDR3 protein: CASSFSTGLPDEQYF; CDR3 DNA: TGTGCCAGCAGTTTCTCGACAGGACTTCCCGACGAGCAGTACTTC
V gene: TRBV2; D gene: -; J gene: TRBJ2-1; clone size: -; CDR3 protein: CASRDSSYNEQFF; CDR3 DNA: TGTGCCAGCAGGGACTCCTCCTACAATGAGCAGTTCTTC
V gene: TRBV9; D gene: -; J gene: TRBJ2-5; clone size: -; CDR3 protein: CASSVEAVYQETQYF; CDR3 DNA: TGTGCCAGCAGCGTAGAGGCCGTGTATCAAGAGACCCAGTACTTC
V gene: TRBV12-5; D gene: -; J gene: TRBJ1-1; clone size: -; CDR3 protein: CASGFGAPSEAFF; CDR3 DNA: TGTGCTAGTGGTTTCGGGGCCCCTAGTGAAGCTTTCTTT
V gene: TRBV7-9; D gene: -; J gene: TRBJ2-2; clone size: -; CDR3 protein: CASSLYPTSEAGELFF; CDR3 DNA: TGTGCCAGCAGCTTATACCCAACCAGTGAGGCCGGGGAGCTGTTTTTT
V gene: TRBV19; D gene: TRBD1; J gene: TRBJ2-7; clone size: once; CDR3 protein: CASSGTGGPYEQYF; CDR3 DNA: TGTGCCAGTAGTGGCACAGGGGGGCCCTACGAGCAGTACTTC
V gene: TRBV6-1; D gene: -; J gene: TRBJ1-1; clone size: -; CDR3 protein: CASSAREYTEAFF; CDR3 DNA: TGTGCCAGCAGTGCGCGGGAGTACACTGAAGCTTTCTTT
V gene: TRBV5-1; D gene: -; J gene: TRBJ1-2; clone size: -; CDR3 protein: CASSLSSYGYTF; CDR3 DNA: TGCGCCAGCAGCTTGTCCAGCTATGGCTACACCTTC
V gene: TRBV15; D gene: TRBD2; J gene: TRBJ2-3; clone size: -; CDR3 protein: CATSRAMRASGRKDTQYF; CDR3 DNA: TGTGCCACCAGCAGAGCCATGCGAGCTAGCGGGAGAAAAGATACGCAGTATTTT
V gene: TRBV5-6; D gene: -; J gene: TRBJ2-5; clone size: -; CDR3 protein: CASSLVGDYQETQYF; CDR3 DNA: TGTGCCAGCAGCTTGGTAGGGGACTACCAAGAGACCCAGTACTTC
V gene: TRBV25-1; D gene: -; J gene: TRBJ2-2; clone size: -; CDR3 protein: CASSPAGTGELFF; CDR3 DNA: TGTGCCAGCAGTCCCGCTGGCACCGGGGAGCTGTTTTTT
V gene: TRBV19; D gene: -; J gene: TRBJ1-1; clone size: -; CDR3 protein: CASSIAEGTEAFF; CDR3 DNA: TGTGCCAGTAGTATAGCTGAGGGAACTGAAGCTTTCTTT
V gene: TRBV5-6; D gene: TRBD1; J gene: TRBJ1-2; clone size: -; CDR3 protein: CASSAPSEGQVIYGYTF; CDR3 DNA: TGTGCCAGCAGCGCGCCAAGCGAAGGACAGGTGATCTATGGCTACACCTTC
V gene: TRBV29-1; D gene: TRBD1; J gene: TRBJ2-7; clone size: -; CDR3 protein: CSVVPGQGTYEQYF; CDR3 DNA: TGCAGCGTTGTACCGGGACAGGGGACCTACGAGCAGTACTTC
V gene: TRBV9; D gene: -; J gene: TRBJ1-6; clone size: -; CDR3 protein: CASSRTEKNSPLHF; CDR3 DNA: TGTGCCAGCAGCCGTACAGAGAAAAATTCACCCCTCCACTTT
V gene: TRBV19; D gene: -; J gene: TRBJ2-1; clone size: -; CDR3 protein: CASSPLQGFGSYNEQFF; CDR3 DNA: TGTGCCAGTAGTCCATTACAGGGTTTTGGGTCCTACAATGAGCAGTTCTTC
V gene: TRBV9; D gene: -; J gene: TRBJ2-7; clone size: -; CDR3 protein: CASSFGGGNSYEQYF; CDR3 DNA: TGTGCCAGCAGCTTCGGAGGGGGAAACTCCTACGAGCAGTACTTC
V gene: TRBV30; D gene: -; J gene: TRBJ1-2; clone size: -; CDR3 protein: CAWSEAPNDYTF; CDR3 DNA: TGTGCCTGGAGTGAGGCCCCGAATGACTACACCTTC
V gene: TRBV13; D gene: -; J gene: TRBJ2-2; clone size: -; CDR3 protein: CASSLSTGELFF; CDR3 DNA: TGTGCCAGCAGCCTTAGTACCGGGGAGCTGTTTTTT
V gene: TRBV5-4; D gene: -; J gene: TRBJ2-2; clone size: -; CDR3 protein: CASSWGVGELFF; CDR3 DNA: TGTGCCAGCAGCTGGGGGGTAGGGGAGCTGTTTTTT
V gene: TRBV19; D gene: -; J gene: TRBJ1-1; clone size: -; CDR3 protein: CASSPVMNTEAFF; CDR3 DNA: TGTGCCAGTAGTCCAGTTATGAACACTGAAGCTTTCTTT
V gene: TRBV27; D gene: -; J gene: TRBJ2-2; clone size: -; CDR3 protein: CASSLRQGFTGELFF; CDR3 DNA: TGTGCCAGCAGTTTACGGCAGGGTTTCACCGGGGAGCTGTTTTTT
V gene: TRBV5-1; D gene: -; J gene: TRBJ2-7; clone size: -; CDR3 protein: CASSFDEVEQYF; CDR3 DNA: TGCGCCAGCAGCTTCGATGAGGTCGAGCAGTACTTC
V gene: TRBV19; D gene: TRBD1; J gene: TRBJ1-2; clone size: -; CDR3 protein: CASSIVTGAPDGYTF; CDR3 DNA: TGTGCCAGTAGTATAGTTACAGGGGCGCCGGATGGCTACACCTTC
V gene: TRBV5-4; D gene: -; J gene: TRBJ1-2; clone size: -; CDR3 protein: CAVVSREGYTF; CDR3 DNA: TGTGCCGTTGTTTCGAGGGAAGGCTACACCTTC
V gene: TRBV2; D gene: -; J gene: TRBJ1-1; clone size: -; CDR3 protein: CASSEAGVPRNTEAFF; CDR3 DNA: TGTGCCAGCAGTGAAGCAGGGGTGCCCCGGAACACTGAAGCTTTCTTT
V gene: TRBV6-1; D gene: -; J gene: TRBJ2-6; clone size: -; CDR3 protein: CASTYSGANVLTF; CDR3 DNA: TGTGCCAGCACCTACTCTGGGGCCAACGTCCTGACTTTC
V gene: TRBV7-2; D gene: TRBD2; J gene: TRBJ2-5; clone size: -; CDR3 protein: CASGKPGLAGKSQYF; CDR3 DNA: TGTGCCAGCGGGAAACCGGGACTAGCGGGGAAGTCCCAGTACTTC
V gene: TRBV4-3; D gene: -; J gene: TRBJ1-2; clone size: -; CDR3 protein: CASSQDPDGNYGYTF; CDR3 DNA: TGCGCCAGCAGCCAAGATCCGGACGGTAACTATGGCTACACCTTC